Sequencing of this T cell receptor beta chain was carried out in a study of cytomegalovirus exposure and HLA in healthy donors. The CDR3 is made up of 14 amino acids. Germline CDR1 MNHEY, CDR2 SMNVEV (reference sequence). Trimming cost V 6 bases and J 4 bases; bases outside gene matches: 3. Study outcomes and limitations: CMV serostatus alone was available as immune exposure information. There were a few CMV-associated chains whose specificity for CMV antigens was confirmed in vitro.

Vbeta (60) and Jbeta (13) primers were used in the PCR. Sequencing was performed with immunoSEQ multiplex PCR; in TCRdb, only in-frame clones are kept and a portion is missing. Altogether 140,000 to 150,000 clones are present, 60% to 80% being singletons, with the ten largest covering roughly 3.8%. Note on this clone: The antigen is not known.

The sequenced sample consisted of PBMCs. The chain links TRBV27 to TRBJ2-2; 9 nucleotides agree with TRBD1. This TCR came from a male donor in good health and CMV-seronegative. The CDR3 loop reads CASRTGGFTGELFF. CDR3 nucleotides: TGTGCCAGCAGGACAGGGGGATTCACCGGGGAGCTGTTTTTT.